This TCR beta chain originates from a study of T cell responses to AZD1222 COVID-19 vaccine. The repertoire was sequenced with immunoSEQ multiplex PCR; TCRdb's copy has only in-frame clones and lacks some. The profile shows about 81,000 clones, more than 70% of them singletons. Regarding the study as a whole: Donors in the cohort were predominantly white British and more often female, and clonal diversity was possibly underestimated.

As for this clone: Its specificity is unknown.

The sequencing here drew on peripheral blood, taken 28 days after the second AZD1222 dose. This receptor was identified in an adult who received the AZD1222 COVID-19 vaccine.

CDR3 sequence: CASSERGRVNQPQHF. CDR3 coding DNA: TGTGCCAGCAGTGAAAGGGGGAGGGTCAATCAGCCCCAGCATTTT. The genes are TRBV2 and TRBJ1-5; maybe TRBD1 (6 bases). V dropped 2 bases and J dropped 3 bases, with 11 bases sitting between them. The CDR3 runs 15 residues. CDR1 SNHLY and CDR2 FYNNEI come from the germline V gene. Drawing the rest from reference TRBV2 and TRBJ1-5, the complete variable domain is EPEVTQTPSHQVTQMGQEVILRCVPISNHLYFYWYRQILGQKVEFLVSFYNNEISEKSEIFDDQFSVERPDGSNFTLKIRSTKLEDSAMYFCASSERGRVNQPQHFGDGTRLSIL.